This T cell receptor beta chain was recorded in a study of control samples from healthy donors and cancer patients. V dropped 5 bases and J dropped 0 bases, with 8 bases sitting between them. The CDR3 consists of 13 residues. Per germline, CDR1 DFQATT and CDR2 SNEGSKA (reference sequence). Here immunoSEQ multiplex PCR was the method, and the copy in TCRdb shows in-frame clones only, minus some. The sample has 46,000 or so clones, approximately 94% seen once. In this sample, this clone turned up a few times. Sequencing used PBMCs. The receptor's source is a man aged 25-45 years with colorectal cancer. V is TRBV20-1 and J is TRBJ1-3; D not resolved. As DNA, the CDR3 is TGCAGTGCTGGTGTCAGCTCTGGAAACACCATATATTTT. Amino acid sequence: CSAGVSSGNTIYF.